This record covers a single T cell receptor beta chain. The antigen remains undetermined. The data are from a study of cytomegalovirus exposure and HLA in healthy donors. Study as a whole: About 85 million unique TCRs from HLA-typed donors were held in an early release of data.

Amplification used 60 Vbeta primers and 13 Jbeta primers. Assay used: immunoSEQ multiplex PCR; TCRdb lists only in-frame clones, some missing. The sample has under 150,000 clones, 60% to 80% seen once. V was cut by 4 bases and J by 8 bases, with 23 bases left in between. The length of the CDR3 is 16 residues. Germline CDR1 MNHEY, CDR2 SVGAGI. General study results and limits: The study labeled more than 150 TCR beta chains cytomegalovirus-associated.

This clonotype originated in a man aged 45-60 years in good health and CMV-seronegative. The chain employs TRBV6-5 and TRBJ1-2, with D perhaps matching TRBD1 (6 bases). The specimen was PBMCs. CDR3 coding DNA: TGTGCCAGCAGTTTCAGACCAGGACAGCAACCAAGGGGCTACACCTTC. This gives the protein CASSFRPGQQPRGYTF.